This T cell receptor beta chain stems from a study of blood T cell repertoires in COVID-19. About the study: Sample material is recorded as cDNA or gDNA derived from T cells, B-cell-depleted T cells, or PBMCs.

The V gene lost 1 base and the J gene lost 1 base, with 7 bases spanning the gap. The germline gives CDR1 SEHNR, CDR2 FQNEAQ (reference sequence). CDR3 length: 14 residues. In the original workflow: Nucleated cell number was recorded as an estimate derived from reference gene primer amplification. Assay: immunoSEQ multiplex PCR; the TCRdb copy retains only in-frame clones and omits some. D and trimming come from the DNA, and the V and J calls and clone size come from that table. In the table there are 220,000 or so clones, around 80% of which are singletons. Sequencing input: peripheral blood. This chain links TRBV7-9 with TRBJ1-1, with D possibly TRBD1 on 5 matching bases. This TCR came from a woman in her sixties or seventies with acute or convalescent COVID-19. This chain's CDR3 is CASSLGTQNTEAFF. CDR3 DNA sequence: TGTGCCAGCAGCTTAGGGACACAGAACACTGAAGCTTTCTTT.